This entry lists 22 T cell receptor beta chains sequenced from one sample in a study of identical twins. TCRdb re-called the 5' RACE reads through MiXCR, storing one row per CDR3 protein. Of a few hundred thousand distinct CDR3 sequences in the sample, under 9% were seen once. The same data also went into a second study, on yellow fever vaccine responses in identical twins.

What was sequenced was memory (CD45RO+) T cells sorted from blood. These receptors came from a woman younger than 35 in good health.

This clonotype was observed a few times. V and J are TRBV11-3 and TRBJ2-3; TRBD2 matches at 10 bases. CDR1 and CDR2 from the germline V gene are SGHNT and YENEEA. The J segment lost 3 bases and the V segment lost 6 bases, leaving 12 bases of the junction unmatched. The CDR3 covers 17 residues. CDR3 in amino acids: CASSSRVASGSTDTQYF. CDR3 nucleotide sequence: TGTGCCAGCAGTTCTAGAGTGGCTAGCGGGAGTACAGATACGCAGTATTTT.

This clonotype was seen more than once but under ten times. V usage is TRBV20-1 and J usage is TRBJ1-2; 7 bases are shared with TRBD1. V shed 5 bases and J 4 bases; nucleotides not matched to a gene: 10. Germline V gene data show CDR1 as DFQATT and CDR2 as SNEGSKA (reference sequence). The CDR3 consists of 14 residues. CDR3: CSAYDPRDSYGYTF. As DNA, the CDR3 is TGCAGTGCTTACGATCCCAGGGACAGCTATGGCTACACCTTC.

This clonotype turned up a few times. The chain employs TRBV4-1 and TRBJ2-5; D may correspond to TRBD1 or TRBD2 (5 bases each). Trimming took off 0 bases at V and 3 bases at J, with 17 bases between the two ends. This CDR3 is built from 17 residues. The germline V gene encodes CDR1 MGHRA and CDR2 YSYEKL. In DNA, the CDR3 is TGCGCCAGCAGCCAAGATGCCTTTCGGTTGGGGGAAGAGACCCAGTACTTC. The encoded protein is CASSQDAFRLGEETQYF.

CDR3 residues: CASRYDRGRIYEQYF. In DNA form, the CDR3 reads TGTGCCAGCAGGTACGACAGGGGGCGCATCTACGAGCAGTACTTC. This chain links TRBV5-5 with TRBJ2-7; 10 nucleotides agree with TRBD1. J gave up 3 bases and V 5 bases, and 8 bases lay outside the gene matches. The CDR3 runs 15 residues. The germline CDR1 and CDR2 sequences are SGHKS and YYEKEE (reference sequence).

A few counts support this clonotype. The CDR3 sequence: CASSYSWGRGFANTEAFF. CDR3 nucleotides: TGTGCCAGCAGTTACTCGTGGGGCAGGGGGTTTGCGAACACTGAAGCTTTCTTT. This chain links TRBV6-5 with TRBJ1-1, with 7 bases identical to TRBD1. This CDR3 region has 18 residues. CDR1 is MNHEY, CDR2 SVGAGI, per germline. The V and J ends lost 0 bases and 1 base, in that order; junction bases with no gene match: 11.

The rearrangement links TRBV20-1 to TRBJ2-7, with 11 bases that match TRBD2. V shed 4 bases and J 5 bases; nucleotides not matched to a gene: 1. This CDR3 comprises 12 residues. CDR1 and CDR2 (germline): DFQATT, SNEGSKA (reference sequence). The CDR3 protein is CSAILAGDEQYF. CDR3 in DNA: TGCAGTGCTATACTAGCGGGAGACGAGCAGTACTTC.

The chain uses TRBV7-9 and TRBJ2-7; TRBD1 agrees at 8 bases. The CDR3 has 16 amino acids. Trimming took 0 bases from V and 3 from J; bases not matched to a gene: 7. Germline CDR1 SEHNR, CDR2 FQNEAQ (reference sequence). CDR3 DNA: TGTGCCAGCAGCTTAGCCCCCGGGACAGGTCTCTACGAGCAGTACTTC. Encoded protein: CASSLAPGTGLYEQYF.

The chain employs TRBV28 and TRBJ2-3, with D possibly being TRBD1 (5 bases). The V and J ends lost 4 bases and 0 bases respectively, with 11 bases between them. Germline assignment: CDR1 MDHEN and CDR2 SYDVKM. This CDR3 region has 15 residues. The CDR3 region is CASSSFGHSTDTQYF. DNA for the CDR3: TGTGCCAGCAGTTCGTTTGGACACAGCACAGATACGCAGTATTTT.

The chain employs TRBV24-1 and TRBJ2-2; D not certain. The CDR3 is 15 residues long. Germline V gives CDR1 KGHDR, CDR2 SFDVKD. The ends were cut back, 4 bases at V and 2 bases at J, with 10 bases in the middle. The CDR3 DNA follows: TGTGCCACCAGTGAAGGGCGATACAACACCGGGGAGCTGTTTTTT. It codes for CATSEGRYNTGELFF.

This clonotype was observed at least ten times. The chain is built from TRBV5-1 and TRBJ2-3; no firm D call. This CDR3 comprises 14 residues. Trimming took off 5 bases at V and 4 bases at J, with 14 bases between the two ends. From germline, CDR1 is SGHRS and CDR2 YFSETQ. The CDR3, as DNA: TGCGCCAGCAGGGTCACTATTGGGGCAGATACGCAGTATTTT. Translation: CASRVTIGADTQYF.

This clonotype has only a few counts. V and J are TRBV5-1 and TRBJ1-4; D remains unclear. This CDR3 is built from 15 residues. Germline V gene lookup returns CDR1 SGHRS and CDR2 YFSETQ. V was trimmed by 1 base and J by 2 bases, leaving 9 bases between them. CDR3 DNA sequence: TGCGCCAGCAGCTTGTATGGGTCGACTAATGAAAAACTGTTTTTT. This encodes CASSLYGSTNEKLFF.

This clonotype was counted a few times. The CDR3 nucleotides read TGTGCCAGCAGGGAAGGGGGCTCTGGGGCCAACGTCCTGACTTTC. Protein: CASREGGSGANVLTF. The rearrangement links TRBV7-8 to TRBJ2-6; D is possibly TRBD1 (6 bases). Germline loops: CDR1 SGHVS, CDR2 FQNEAQ. CDR3 size: 15 residues. With 6 bases removed from V and 0 bases from J, the gap between germline ends came to 9 bases.

In its sample, this clonotype was seen a few times. V usage is TRBV12-3 or TRBV12-4 and J usage is TRBJ2-6, with D possibly being TRBD2 (6 bases). V lost 4 bases and J 5 bases, leaving 12 bases between the germline ends. This CDR3 contains 15 residues. The CDR3 DNA reads as TGTGCCAGCAGTTCTACGGGACTCAGGGCCAACGTCCTGACTTTC. This encodes CASSSTGLRANVLTF.

This clonotype was detected only a few times. The chain recombines TRBV29-1 with TRBJ2-2; D is unclear. Trimming took off 4 bases at V and 3 bases at J, with 6 bases between the two ends. CDR3 length: 12 amino acids. CDR1 and CDR2 (germline): SQVTM, ANQGSEA. Here the CDR3 reads CSVAAHTGELFF. The DNA for the CDR3 is TGCAGCGTTGCGGCACACACCGGGGAGCTGTTTTTT.

V gene TRBV27 combines with J gene TRBJ1-1; 7 bases are shared with TRBD1. V lost 2 bases to trimming and J lost 1 base; unmatched junction nucleotides: 1. Germline CDR1 is MNHEY and CDR2 is SMNVEV (reference sequence). The CDR3 runs to 14 residues. The CDR3 reads CASSLRGRNTEAFF. DNA for the CDR3: TGTGCCAGCAGTTTAAGGGGGCGGAACACTGAAGCTTTCTTT.

The table lists this clonotype with a few counts. The chain employs TRBV3-1 and TRBJ2-7; the match to TRBD2 covers 7 bases. V lost 1 base and J lost 5; bases outside the gene matches: 2. The CDR3 has 13 residues. From germline, CDR1 is LGHDT and CDR2 YNNKEL (reference sequence). This chain's CDR3 is CASSQGEGNEQYV. For the CDR3, the DNA is TGTGCCAGCAGCCAAGGGGAGGGCAACGAGCAGTACGTC.

This chain joins TRBV14 and TRBJ2-3, with D hard to call. The germline CDR1 and CDR2 sequences are SGHDN and FVKESK. This CDR3 has 11 amino acids. Deletions cut 0 bases from V and 7 bases from J, with 2 bases between. CDR3 amino acids: CASSQEHTQYF. For the CDR3, the DNA is TGTGCCAGCAGCCAAGAGCATACGCAGTATTTT.

This clonotype was observed many times. The V call is TRBV5-1, the J call TRBJ1-5; 10 nucleotides align to TRBD1. The trim removed 1 base at V and 5 bases at J, leaving 3 bases unmatched. This CDR3 has 15 residues. Germline lookup yields CDR1 SGHRS and CDR2 YFSETQ. CDR3 coding DNA: TGCGCCAGCAGCTTGTGGGGGACAGGGGATCAGCCCCAGCATTTT. This encodes CASSLWGTGDQPQHF.

This clonotype was seen many times. The rearrangement joins TRBV6-1 to TRBJ2-6; D gene ambiguous. The V end lost 7 bases, the J end lost 1 base, and 8 bases lay between the germline ends. CDR3 length: 14 residues. Germline V CDR1 and CDR2: MNHNS, SASEGT. The CDR3 DNA sequence: TGTGCCAGCACCCGCCTTTCTGGGGCCAACGTCCTGACTTTC. The encoded protein is CASTRLSGANVLTF.

The chain uses TRBV2 and TRBJ2-1; D possibly uses TRBD1 or TRBD2 (5 bases each). Germline CDR1 reads SNHLY; CDR2 reads FYNNEI. The V and J ends lost 5 bases and 2 bases respectively, with 13 bases between them. The CDR3 is made up of 15 amino acids. The CDR3 region has the DNA TGTGCCAGCAGTAACTCCGGGACCCCCTACAATGAGCAGTTCTTC. It codes for CASSNSGTPYNEQFF.

The V call is TRBV11-2, the J call TRBJ2-7; TRBD1 matches 9 bases. Per the germline V gene, CDR1 is SGHAT and CDR2 is FQNNGV. The length of the CDR3 is 15 residues. V shed 4 bases and J 1 base; nucleotides not matched to a gene: 5. CDR3 coding DNA: TGTGCCAGCAGCTGGACAGGGGACCGTTCCTACGAGCAGTACGTC. Its protein is CASSWTGDRSYEQYV.

This chain links TRBV5-1 with TRBJ2-1; maybe TRBD1 (5 bases). Looked up from germline, CDR1 is SGHRS and CDR2 is YFSETQ. The CDR3 has 16 amino acids. Trimming took 0 bases from V and 2 from J, leaving 12 bases between them. The CDR3 nucleotides read TGCGCCAGCAGCTTGGCCCGAGAAGGGGCCTACAATGAGCAGTTCTTC. Amino acids: CASSLAREGAYNEQFF.